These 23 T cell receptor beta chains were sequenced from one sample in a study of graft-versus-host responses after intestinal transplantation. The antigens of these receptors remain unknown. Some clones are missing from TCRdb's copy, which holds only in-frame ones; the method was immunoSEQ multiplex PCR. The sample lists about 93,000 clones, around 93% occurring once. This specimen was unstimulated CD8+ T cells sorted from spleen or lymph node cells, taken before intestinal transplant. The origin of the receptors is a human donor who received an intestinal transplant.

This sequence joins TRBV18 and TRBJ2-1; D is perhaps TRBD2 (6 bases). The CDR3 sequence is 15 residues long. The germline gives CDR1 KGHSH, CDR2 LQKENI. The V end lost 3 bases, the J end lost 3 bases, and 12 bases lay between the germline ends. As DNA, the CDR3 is TGTGCCAGCTCACCGCGACGGGACTTCTACAATGAGCAGTTCTTC. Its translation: CASSPRRDFYNEQFF.

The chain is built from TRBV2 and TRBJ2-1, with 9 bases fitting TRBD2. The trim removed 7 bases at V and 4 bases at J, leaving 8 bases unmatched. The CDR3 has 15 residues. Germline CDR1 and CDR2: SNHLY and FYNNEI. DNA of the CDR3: TGTGCCAGCAAGGGAAGACTAGCGGAATACAATGAGCAGTTCTTC. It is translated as CASKGRLAEYNEQFF.

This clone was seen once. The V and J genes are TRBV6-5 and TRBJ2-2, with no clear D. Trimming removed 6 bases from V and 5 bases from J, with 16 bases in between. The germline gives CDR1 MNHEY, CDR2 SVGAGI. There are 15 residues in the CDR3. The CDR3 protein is CASSPDSFRTGELFF. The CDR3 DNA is TGTGCCAGCAGCCCCGACTCTTTTAGGACCGGGGAGCTGTTTTTT.

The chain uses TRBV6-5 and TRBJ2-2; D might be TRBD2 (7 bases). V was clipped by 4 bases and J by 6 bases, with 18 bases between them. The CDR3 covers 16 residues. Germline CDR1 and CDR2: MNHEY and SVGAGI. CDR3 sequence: CASSWRQVGRAGELFF. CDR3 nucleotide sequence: TGTGCCAGCAGTTGGCGACAGGTGGGGAGGGCCGGGGAGCTGTTTTTT.

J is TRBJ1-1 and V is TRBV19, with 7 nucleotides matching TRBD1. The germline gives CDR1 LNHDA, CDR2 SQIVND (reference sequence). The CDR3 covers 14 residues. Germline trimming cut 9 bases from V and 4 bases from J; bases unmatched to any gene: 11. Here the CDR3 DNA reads TGTGCCAGCCAAATCGCGACAGGGTCCACTGAAGCTTTCTTT. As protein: CASQIATGSTEAFF.

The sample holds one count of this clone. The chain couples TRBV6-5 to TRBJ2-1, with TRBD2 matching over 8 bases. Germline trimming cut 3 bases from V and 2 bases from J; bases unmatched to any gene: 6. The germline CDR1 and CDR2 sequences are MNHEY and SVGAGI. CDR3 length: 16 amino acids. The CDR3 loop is CASSYSAGVPYNEQFF. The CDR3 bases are TGTGCCAGCAGTTATTCAGCGGGGGTACCCTACAATGAGCAGTTCTTC.

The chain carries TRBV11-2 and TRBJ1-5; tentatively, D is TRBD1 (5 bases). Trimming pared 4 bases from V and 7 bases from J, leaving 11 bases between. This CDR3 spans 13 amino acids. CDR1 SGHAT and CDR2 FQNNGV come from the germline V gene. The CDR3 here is CASSSWGGQPQHF. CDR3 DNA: TGTGCCAGCAGCTCCTGGGGGGGACAGCCCCAGCATTTT.

This CDR3 reads CASSSDRLATEAFF. The CDR3 bases are TGCGCCAGCAGCTCGGACAGGCTGGCCACTGAAGCTTTCTTT. The chain recombines TRBV4-3 with TRBJ1-1; 7 bases map to TRBD1. This CDR3 has 14 residues. The J segment lost 4 bases and the V segment lost 5 bases, leaving 7 bases of the junction unmatched. Looked up from germline, CDR1 is LGHNA and CDR2 is YSLEER.

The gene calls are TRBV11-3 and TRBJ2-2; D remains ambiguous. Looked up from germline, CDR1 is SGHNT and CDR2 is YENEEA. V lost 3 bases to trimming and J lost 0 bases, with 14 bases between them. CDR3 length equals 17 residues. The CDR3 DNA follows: TGTGCCAGCAGCTTGTTCCCAGATCCTGCGAACACCGGGGAGCTGTTTTTT. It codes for CASSLFPDPANTGELFF.

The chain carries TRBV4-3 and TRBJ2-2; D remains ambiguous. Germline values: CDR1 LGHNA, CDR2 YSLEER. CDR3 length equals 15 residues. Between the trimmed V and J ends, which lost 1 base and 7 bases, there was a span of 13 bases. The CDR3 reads CASSQGSGYGGELFF. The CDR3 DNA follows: TGCGCCAGCAGCCAAGGTTCCGGGTATGGCGGGGAGCTGTTTTTT.

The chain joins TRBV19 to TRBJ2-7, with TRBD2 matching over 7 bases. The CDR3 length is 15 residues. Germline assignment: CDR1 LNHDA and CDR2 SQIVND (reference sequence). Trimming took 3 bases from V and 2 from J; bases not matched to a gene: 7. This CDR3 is CASSMGSGPTYEQYF. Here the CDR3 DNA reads TGTGCCAGTAGTATGGGTAGCGGGCCTACCTACGAGCAGTACTTC.

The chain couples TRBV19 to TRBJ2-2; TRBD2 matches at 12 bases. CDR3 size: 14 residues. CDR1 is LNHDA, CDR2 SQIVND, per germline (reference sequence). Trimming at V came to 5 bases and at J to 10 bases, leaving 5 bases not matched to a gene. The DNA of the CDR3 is TGTGCCAGTAGTTGGGCTAGCGGGAGGGAGGAGCTGTTTTTT. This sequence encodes CASSWASGREELFF.

The CDR3 bases are TGTGCCAGCAGCTCCCCACTAAACTCCTACAATGAGCAGTTCTTC. It codes for CASSSPLNSYNEQFF. The chain carries TRBV11-2 and TRBJ2-1; D unresolved. Germline V gives CDR1 SGHAT, CDR2 FQNNGV. The V gene lost 4 bases and the J gene lost 0 bases, with 10 bases spanning the gap. The CDR3 is made up of 15 amino acids. The full variable domain, rest sourced from reference TRBV11-2 and TRBJ2-1, is EAGVAQSPRYKIIEKRQSVAFWCNPISGHATLYWYQQILGQGPKLLIQFQNNGVVDDSQLPKDRFSAERLKGVDSTLKIQPAKLEDSAVYLCASSSPLNSYNEQFFGPGTRLTVL.

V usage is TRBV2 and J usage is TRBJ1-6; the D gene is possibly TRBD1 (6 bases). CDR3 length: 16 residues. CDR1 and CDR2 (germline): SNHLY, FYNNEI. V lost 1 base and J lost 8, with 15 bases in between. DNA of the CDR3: TGTGCCAGCAGTGAAGATAGGGAGGGACAAGATTCACCCCTCCACTTT. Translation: CASSEDREGQDSPLHF.

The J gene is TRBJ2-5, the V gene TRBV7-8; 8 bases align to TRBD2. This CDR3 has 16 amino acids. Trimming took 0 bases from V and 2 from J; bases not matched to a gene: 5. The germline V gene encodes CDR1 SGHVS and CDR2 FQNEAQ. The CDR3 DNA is TGTGCCAGCAGCTTAGCGCCGGGACTAGTGCAAGAGACCCAGTACTTC. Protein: CASSLAPGLVQETQYF.

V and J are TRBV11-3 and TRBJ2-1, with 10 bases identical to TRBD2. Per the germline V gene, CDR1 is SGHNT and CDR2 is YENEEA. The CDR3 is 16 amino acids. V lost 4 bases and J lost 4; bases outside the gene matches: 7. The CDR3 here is CASSSRIAGGYNEQFF. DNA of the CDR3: TGTGCCAGCAGCTCAAGAATAGCGGGGGGTTACAATGAGCAGTTCTTC.

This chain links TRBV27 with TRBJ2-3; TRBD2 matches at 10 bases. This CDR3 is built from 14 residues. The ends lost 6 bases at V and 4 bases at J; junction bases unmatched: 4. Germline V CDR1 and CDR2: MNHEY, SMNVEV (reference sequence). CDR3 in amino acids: CASRGGLAPDTQYF. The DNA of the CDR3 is TGTGCCAGCAGAGGGGGACTAGCGCCAGATACGCAGTATTTT.

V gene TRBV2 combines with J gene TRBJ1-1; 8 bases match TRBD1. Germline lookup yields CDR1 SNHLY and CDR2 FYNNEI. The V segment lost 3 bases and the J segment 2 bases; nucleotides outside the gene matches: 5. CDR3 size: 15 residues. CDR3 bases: TGTGCCAGCAGTGAGAGGGGACAGGTAAACACTGAAGCTTTCTTT. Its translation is CASSERGQVNTEAFF. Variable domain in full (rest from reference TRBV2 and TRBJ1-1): EPEVTQTPSHQVTQMGQEVILRCVPISNHLYFYWYRQILGQKVEFLVSFYNNEISEKSEIFDDQFSVERPDGSNFTLKIRSTKLEDSAMYFCASSERGQVNTEAFFGQGTRLTVV.

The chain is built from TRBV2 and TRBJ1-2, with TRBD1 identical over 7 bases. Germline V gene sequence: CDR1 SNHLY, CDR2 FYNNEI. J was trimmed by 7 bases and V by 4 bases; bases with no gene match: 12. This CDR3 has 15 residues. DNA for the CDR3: TGTGCCAGCAGTGGATACGACAGGGTGTATAGTGGCTACACCTTC. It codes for CASSGYDRVYSGYTF.

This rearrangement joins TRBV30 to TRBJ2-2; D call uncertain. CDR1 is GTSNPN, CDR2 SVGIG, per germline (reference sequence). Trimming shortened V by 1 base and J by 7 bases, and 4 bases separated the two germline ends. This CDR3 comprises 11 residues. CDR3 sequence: CAWSAVGELFF. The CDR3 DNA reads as TGTGCCTGGAGTGCGGTCGGGGAGCTGTTTTTT.

The CDR3 protein is CASSLGGRDYEQYF. DNA of the CDR3: TGTGCCAGCAGCTTAGGAGGCAGGGACTACGAGCAGTACTTC. The chain employs TRBV13 and TRBJ2-7, with a weak D call TRBD1 (5 bases). The CDR3 consists of 14 residues. From germline, CDR1 is PRHDT and CDR2 FYEKMQ (reference sequence). The V gene lost 0 bases and the J gene lost 3 bases, with 9 bases spanning the gap.

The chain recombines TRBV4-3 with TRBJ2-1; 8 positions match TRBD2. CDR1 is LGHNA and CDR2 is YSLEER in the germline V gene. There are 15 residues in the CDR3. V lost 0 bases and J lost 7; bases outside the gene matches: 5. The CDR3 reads CASSQDLAGINEQFF. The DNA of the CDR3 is TGCGCCAGCAGCCAAGACCTAGCGGGTATAAATGAGCAGTTCTTC.

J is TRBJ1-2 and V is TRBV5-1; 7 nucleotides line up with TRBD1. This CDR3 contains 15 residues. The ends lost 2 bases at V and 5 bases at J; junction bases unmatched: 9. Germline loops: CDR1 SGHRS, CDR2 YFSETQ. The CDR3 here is CASSFSDGQDYGYTF. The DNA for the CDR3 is TGCGCCAGCAGCTTTTCGGACGGACAGGATTATGGCTACACCTTC. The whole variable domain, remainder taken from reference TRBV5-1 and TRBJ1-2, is KAGVTQTPRYLIKTRGQQVTLSCSPISGHRSVSWYQQTPGQGLQFLFEYFSETQRNKGNFPGRFSGRQFSNSRSEMNVSTLELGDSALYLCASSFSDGQDYGYTFGSGTRLTVV.